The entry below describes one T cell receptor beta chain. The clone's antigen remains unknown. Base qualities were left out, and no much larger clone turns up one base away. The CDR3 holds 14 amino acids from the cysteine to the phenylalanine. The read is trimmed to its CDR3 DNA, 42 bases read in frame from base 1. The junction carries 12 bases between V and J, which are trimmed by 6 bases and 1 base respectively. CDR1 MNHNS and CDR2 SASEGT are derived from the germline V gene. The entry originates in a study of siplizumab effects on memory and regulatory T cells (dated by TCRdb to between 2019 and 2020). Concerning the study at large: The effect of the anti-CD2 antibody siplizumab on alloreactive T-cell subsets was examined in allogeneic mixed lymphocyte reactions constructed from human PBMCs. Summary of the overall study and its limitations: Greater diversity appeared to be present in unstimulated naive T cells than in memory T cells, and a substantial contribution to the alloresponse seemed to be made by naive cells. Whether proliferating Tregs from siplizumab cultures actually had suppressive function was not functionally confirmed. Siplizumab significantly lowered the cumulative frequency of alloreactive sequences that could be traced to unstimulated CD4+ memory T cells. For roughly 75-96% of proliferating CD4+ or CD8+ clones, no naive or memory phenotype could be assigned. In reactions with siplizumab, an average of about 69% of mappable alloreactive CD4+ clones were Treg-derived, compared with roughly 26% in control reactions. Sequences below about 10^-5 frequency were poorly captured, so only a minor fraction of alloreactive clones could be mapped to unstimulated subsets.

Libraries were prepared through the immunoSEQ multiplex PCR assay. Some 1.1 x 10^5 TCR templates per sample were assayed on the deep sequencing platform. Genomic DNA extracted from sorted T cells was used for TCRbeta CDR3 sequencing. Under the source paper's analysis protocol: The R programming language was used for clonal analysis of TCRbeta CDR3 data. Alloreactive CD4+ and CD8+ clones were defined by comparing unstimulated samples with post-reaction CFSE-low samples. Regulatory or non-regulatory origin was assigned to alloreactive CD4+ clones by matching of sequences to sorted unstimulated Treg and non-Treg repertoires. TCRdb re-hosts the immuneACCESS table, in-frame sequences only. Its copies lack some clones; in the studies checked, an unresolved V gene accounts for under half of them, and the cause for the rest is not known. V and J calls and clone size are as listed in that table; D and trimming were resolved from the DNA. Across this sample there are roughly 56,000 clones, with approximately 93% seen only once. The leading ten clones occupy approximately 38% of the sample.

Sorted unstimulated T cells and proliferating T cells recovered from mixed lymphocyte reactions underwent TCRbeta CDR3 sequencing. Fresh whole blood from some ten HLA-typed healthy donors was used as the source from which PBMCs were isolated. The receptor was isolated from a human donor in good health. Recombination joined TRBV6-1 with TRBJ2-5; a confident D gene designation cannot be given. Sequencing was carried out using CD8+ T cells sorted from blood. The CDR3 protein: CASSLTGPQETQYF. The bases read TGTGCCAGCAGCCTTACTGGGCCCCAAGAGACCCAGTACTTC.